This TCR beta chain was documented in a study of OX40 agonist ivuxolimab in advanced cancers. Some clones are missing from TCRdb's copy, which holds only in-frame ones; the method was immunoSEQ multiplex PCR. Of 70,000 to 95,000 clones in the sample, around 94% were seen once. As regards this clone: Its antigen is as yet unknown.

Study-level results: Clonal expansion from baseline to week 6 occurred in both CD4+ and CD8+ T cells.

Germline V CDR1 and CDR2: LGHNA, YSLEER. Trimming removed 0 bases at V and 3 bases at J, with 9 bases between. This CDR3 spans 14 amino acids. Source: CD4+ or CD8+ T cells sorted from blood, taken in a trial of the OX40 agonist ivuxolimab. The V gene is TRBV4-3, the J gene TRBJ2-7, with D uncertain. The receptor was isolated from an adult with an advanced solid tumor such as melanoma, head and neck, liver or kidney cancer. This CDR3 is CASSQDESDYEQYF. CDR3 DNA: TGCGCCAGCAGCCAAGATGAGAGCGACTACGAGCAGTACTTC.